The sequence of this T cell receptor beta chain was determined in a study of blood T cell repertoires in COVID-19. Using immunoSEQ multiplex PCR, the repertoire was profiled, and TCRdb retains in-frame clones only, with some absent. The table shows about 140,000 clones, with 90% occurring only once. From germline, CDR1 is SGHDT and CDR2 YYEEEE. Between the trimmed V and J ends, which lost 0 bases and 0 bases, there was a span of 4 bases. The CDR3 is 14 residues long. The receptor was isolated from an elderly woman with acute or convalescent COVID-19. This chain uses TRBV5-6 with TRBJ1-5; D gene ambiguous. The sequencing sample was made of peripheral blood. The CDR3 sequence: CASSLGYSNQPQHF. DNA of the CDR3: TGTGCCAGCAGCTTGGGTTATAGCAATCAGCCCCAGCATTTT.